This TCR beta chain was observed in a study of human thymus T cells. The study's findings and limits: Seemingly biased V and J gene usage marked thymic and blood repertoires.

The protocol was immunoSEQ multiplex PCR, while the TCRdb copy is restricted to in-frame clones and leaves out a portion. The data show roughly 120,000 clones, around 95% seen once. A single count supports this clone. Its antigen is currently unknown. Resections that were taken during corrective heart surgery supplied the thymus tissue. Sample: thymus tissue. This clonotype was obtained from a boy under two years old with a congenital heart defect but otherwise immunologically healthy.

The CDR3, as DNA: TGTGCCAGCAGTTTATGCAAGCGGGGATGGCCAGATACGCAGTATTTT. Protein sequence: CASSLCKRGWPDTQYF. The V gene is TRBV28, the J gene TRBJ2-3, with 7 bases lining up with TRBD2. Trimming took 0 bases from V and 4 from J; bases not matched to a gene: 7. The CDR3 length is 16 residues. Germline V lookup: CDR1 MDHEN, CDR2 SYDVKM.